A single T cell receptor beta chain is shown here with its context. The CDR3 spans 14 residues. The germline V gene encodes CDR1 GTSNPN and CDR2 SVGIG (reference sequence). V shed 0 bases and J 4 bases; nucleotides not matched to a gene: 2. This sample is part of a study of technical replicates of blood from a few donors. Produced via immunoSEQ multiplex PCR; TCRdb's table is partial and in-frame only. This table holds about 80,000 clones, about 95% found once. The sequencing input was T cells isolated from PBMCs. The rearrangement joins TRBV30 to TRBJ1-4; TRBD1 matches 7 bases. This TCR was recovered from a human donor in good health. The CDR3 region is CAWSVRQGNEKLFF. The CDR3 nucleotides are TGTGCCTGGAGTGTTAGACAGGGTAATGAAAAACTGTTTTTT.